This TCR beta chain was profiled in a study of T cells in tuberculosis. This table comes from immunoSEQ multiplex PCR, and its TCRdb copy is limited to in-frame clones, with some not included. The sample carries about 7,700 clones, 95% recorded once. The CDR3 contains 13 residues. Trimming cost V 5 bases and J 4 bases, with 9 bases left between them. The germline CDR1 and CDR2 sequences are SGHVS and FQNEAQ. The genes are TRBV7-8 and TRBJ2-1; possibly TRBD2 for D (6 bases). This TCR came from an adult with tuberculosis. The source material was PBMCs. This chain's CDR3 is CASSSGSYNEQFF. CDR3 nucleotide sequence: TGTGCCAGCAGCAGCGGGTCGTACAATGAGCAGTTCTTC. Combining the CDR3 with reference TRBV7-8 and TRBJ2-1 gives the whole variable domain GAGVSQSPRYKVAKRGQDVALRCDPISGHVSLFWYQQALGQGPEFLTYFQNEAQLDKSGLPSDRFFAERPEGSVSTLKIQRTQQEDSAVYLCASSSGSYNEQFFGPGTRLTVL.